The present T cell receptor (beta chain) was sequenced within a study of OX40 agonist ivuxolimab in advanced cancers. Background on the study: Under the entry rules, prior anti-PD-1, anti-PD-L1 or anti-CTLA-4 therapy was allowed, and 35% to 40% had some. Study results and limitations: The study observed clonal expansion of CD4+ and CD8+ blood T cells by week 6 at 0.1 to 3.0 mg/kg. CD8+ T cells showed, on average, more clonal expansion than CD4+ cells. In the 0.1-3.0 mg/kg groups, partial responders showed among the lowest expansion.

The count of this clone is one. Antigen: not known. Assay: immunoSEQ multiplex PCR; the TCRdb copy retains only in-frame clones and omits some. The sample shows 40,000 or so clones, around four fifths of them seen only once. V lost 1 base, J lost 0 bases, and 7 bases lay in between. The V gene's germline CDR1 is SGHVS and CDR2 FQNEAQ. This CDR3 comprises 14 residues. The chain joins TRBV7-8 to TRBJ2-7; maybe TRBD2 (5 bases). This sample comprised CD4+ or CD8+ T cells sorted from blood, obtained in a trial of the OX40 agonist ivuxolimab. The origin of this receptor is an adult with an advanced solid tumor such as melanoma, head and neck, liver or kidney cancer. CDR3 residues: CASSLGGLSYEQYF. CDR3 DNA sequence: TGTGCCAGCAGCTTAGGTGGACTCTCCTACGAGCAGTACTTC.